This is a list of T cell receptor beta chains from one sample in a study. TCRdb reprocessed the RT-PCR reads via MiXCR and lists one record per CDR3 protein. The sample carries about 680,000 distinct CDR3 sequences, 13% to 15% recorded once. The source material was memory CD4+ T cells from blood. These receptors were collected from a female donor in good health, serving as a healthy control. CDR3s include the opening cysteine and the closing phenylalanine or tryptophan. The order of the fields is V gene, J gene, CDR3 protein.

TRBV5-1	TRBJ2-7	CASTPGQSLPGEQYF
TRBV5-1	TRBJ2-7	CASSSDQGGLAEQYF
TRBV7-2	TRBJ2-2	CASSLVWGEGGELFF
TRBV7-3	TRBJ2-3	CASSPRQPPSGTQYF
TRBV28	TRBJ1-3	CASRKGGVGGNTIYF
TRBV12-3/TRBV12-4	TRBJ2-4	CASSSMGQGIRF
TRBV27	TRBJ2-1	CASSSASGSNEQFF
TRBV12-3/TRBV12-4	TRBJ1-1	CASSLGDRGKDFF
TRBV2	TRBJ2-5	CARGTTQETQYF
TRBV6-4	TRBJ1-5	CASSARGGNQPQHF
TRBV7-9	TRBJ1-1	CASSSIEYTEAFF
TRBV5-1	TRBJ1-2	CASTENSDYGYTF
TRBV20-1	TRBJ2-3	CSARDQGRGTDTQYF
TRBV20-1	TRBJ1-1	CSATGRGGLGAFF
TRBV12-3/TRBV12-4	TRBJ1-5	CASSPSTPGVQPQHF
TRBV5-1	TRBJ2-1	CASSLVGGGDEQFF
TRBV7-8	TRBJ1-4	CASSFRQGSEKLFF
TRBV7-2	TRBJ2-3	CASSSQGGRRSDTQYF
TRBV5-1	TRBJ2-7	CASSLGPGGSSYEQYF
TRBV10-3	TRBJ1-2	CAISDATAIYGYTF
TRBV13	TRBJ1-3	CASSPKLSGNTIYF
TRBV28	TRBJ2-7	CASRGYGYEQYF
TRBV27	TRBJ2-3	CASMLGTGSTDTQYF
TRBV20-1	TRBJ2-2	CSAGTTYTGELFF
TRBV20-1	TRBJ2-1	CSAKSSGISFSNEQFF
TRBV5-5	TRBJ2-3	CASSKKSTDTQYF
TRBV7-2	TRBJ2-5	CASSLGGAVKTQYF
TRBV6-5	TRBJ2-1	CASSYSVHYNEQFF
TRBV5-1	TRBJ1-2	CASSPEGESGYTF
TRBV29-1	TRBJ2-3	CSVGWTDTQYF
TRBV10-1	TRBJ2-1	CASSVFGTGYNEQFF
TRBV7-2	TRBJ2-1	CASSQDWASGSYEQFF
TRBV15	TRBJ2-5	CATSETGSEETQYF
TRBV15	TRBJ1-5	CATRTTETGAGNQPQHF
TRBV6-1	TRBJ1-4	CASSAPGRVGEKLFF
TRBV6-1	TRBJ2-3	CASRASRGLAGGTDTQYF